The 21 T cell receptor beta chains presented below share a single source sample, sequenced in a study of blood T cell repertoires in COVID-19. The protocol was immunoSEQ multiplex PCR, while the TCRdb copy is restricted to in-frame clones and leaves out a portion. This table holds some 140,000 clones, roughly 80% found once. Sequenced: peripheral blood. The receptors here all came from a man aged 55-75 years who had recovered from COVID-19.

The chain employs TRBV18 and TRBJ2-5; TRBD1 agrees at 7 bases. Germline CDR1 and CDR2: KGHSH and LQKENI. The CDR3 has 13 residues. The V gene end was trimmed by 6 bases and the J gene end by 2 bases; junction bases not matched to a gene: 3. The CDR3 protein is CASSRGQQETQYF. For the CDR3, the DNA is TGTGCCAGCTCCCGGGGACAGCAAGAGACCCAGTACTTC.

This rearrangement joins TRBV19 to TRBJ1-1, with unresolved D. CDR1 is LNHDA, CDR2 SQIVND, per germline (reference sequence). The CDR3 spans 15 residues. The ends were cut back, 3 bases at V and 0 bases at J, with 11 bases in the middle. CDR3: CASSIAGGMNTEAFF. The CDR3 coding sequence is TGTGCCAGTAGTATTGCAGGAGGGATGAACACTGAAGCTTTCTTT.

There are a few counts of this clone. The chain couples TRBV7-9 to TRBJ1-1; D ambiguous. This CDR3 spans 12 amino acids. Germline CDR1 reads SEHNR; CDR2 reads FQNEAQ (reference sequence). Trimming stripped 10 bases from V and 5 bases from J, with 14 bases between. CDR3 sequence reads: CATSTQETEAFF. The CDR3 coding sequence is TGTGCCACCAGTACCCAGGAAACTGAAGCTTTCTTT.

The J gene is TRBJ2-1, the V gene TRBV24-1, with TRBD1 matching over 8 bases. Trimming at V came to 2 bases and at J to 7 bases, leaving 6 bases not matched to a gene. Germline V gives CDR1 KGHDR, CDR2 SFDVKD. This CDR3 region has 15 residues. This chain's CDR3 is CATSDWQGARNEQFF. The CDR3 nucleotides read TGTGCCACCAGTGATTGGCAGGGGGCGCGTAATGAGCAGTTCTTC.

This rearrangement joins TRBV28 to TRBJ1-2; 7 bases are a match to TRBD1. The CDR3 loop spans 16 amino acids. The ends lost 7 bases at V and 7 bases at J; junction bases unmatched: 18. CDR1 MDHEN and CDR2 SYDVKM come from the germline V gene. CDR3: CASTLPSGGAASGYTF. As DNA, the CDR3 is TGTGCCAGCACCCTCCCTTCAGGGGGAGCGGCGAGTGGCTACACCTTC.

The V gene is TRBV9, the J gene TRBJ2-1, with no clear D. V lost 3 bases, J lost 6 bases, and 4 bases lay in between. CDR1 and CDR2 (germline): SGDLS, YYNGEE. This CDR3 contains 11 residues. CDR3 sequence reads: CASSGANEQFF. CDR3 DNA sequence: TGTGCCAGCAGCGGAGCCAATGAGCAGTTCTTC.

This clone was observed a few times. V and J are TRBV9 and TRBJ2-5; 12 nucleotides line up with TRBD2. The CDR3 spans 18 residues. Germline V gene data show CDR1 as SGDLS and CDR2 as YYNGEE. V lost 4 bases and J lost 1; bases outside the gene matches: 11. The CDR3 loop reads CASSPGASGGAFQETQYF. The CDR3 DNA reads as TGTGCCAGCAGCCCAGGGGCTAGCGGGGGGGCCTTCCAAGAGACCCAGTACTTC.

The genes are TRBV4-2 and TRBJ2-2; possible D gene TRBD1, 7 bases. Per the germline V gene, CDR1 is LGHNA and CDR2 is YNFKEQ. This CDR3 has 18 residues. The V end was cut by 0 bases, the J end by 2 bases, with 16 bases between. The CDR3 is CASSQEEGAVFNTGELFF. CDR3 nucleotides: TGTGCCAGCAGCCAAGAGGAGGGGGCGGTCTTCAACACCGGGGAGCTGTTTTTT.

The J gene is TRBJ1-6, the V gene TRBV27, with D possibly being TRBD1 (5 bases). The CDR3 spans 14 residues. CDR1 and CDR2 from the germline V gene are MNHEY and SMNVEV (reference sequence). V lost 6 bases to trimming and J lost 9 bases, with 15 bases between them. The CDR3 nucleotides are TGTGCCAGCAGCCCGTCGGGGGGGACTTCACCCCTCCACTTT. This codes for CASSPSGGTSPLHF.

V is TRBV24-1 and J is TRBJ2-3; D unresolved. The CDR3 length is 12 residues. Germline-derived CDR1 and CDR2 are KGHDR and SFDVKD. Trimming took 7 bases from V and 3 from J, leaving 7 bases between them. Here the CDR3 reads CATRGLTDTQYF. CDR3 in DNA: TGTGCCACCAGGGGCCTTACAGATACGCAGTATTTT.

The chain's CDR3 is CASRPPLHDSSGYTF. The CDR3 region has the DNA TGTGCCAGCAGACCTCCCCTTCATGACAGTTCCGGCTACACCTTC. The V gene is TRBV6-2 or TRBV6-3, the J gene TRBJ1-2; a possible D gene is TRBD1 (5 bases). In germline, CDR1 is MNHEY, CDR2 SVGEGT. The CDR3 contains 15 residues. Deletions cut 6 bases from V and 8 bases from J, with 22 bases between.

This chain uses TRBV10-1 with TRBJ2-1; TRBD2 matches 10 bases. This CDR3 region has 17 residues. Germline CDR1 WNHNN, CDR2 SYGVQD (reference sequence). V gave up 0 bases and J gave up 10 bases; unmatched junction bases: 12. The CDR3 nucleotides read TGCGCCAGCAGTGAGTCGGGAAGCGGGGGGGCGGAAAGCGAGCAGTTCTTC. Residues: CASSESGSGGAESEQFF.

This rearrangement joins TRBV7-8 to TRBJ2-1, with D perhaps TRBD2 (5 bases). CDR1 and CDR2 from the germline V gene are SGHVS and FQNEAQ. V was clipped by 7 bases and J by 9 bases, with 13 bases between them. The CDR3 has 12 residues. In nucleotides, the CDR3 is TGTGCCAGCACCCGCTTAGGAGGTGAGCAGTTCTTC. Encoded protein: CASTRLGGEQFF.

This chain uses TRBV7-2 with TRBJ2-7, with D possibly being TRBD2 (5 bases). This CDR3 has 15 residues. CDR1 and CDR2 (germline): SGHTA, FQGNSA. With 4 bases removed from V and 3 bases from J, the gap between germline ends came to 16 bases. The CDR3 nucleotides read TGTGCCAGCAGCTCAAGGGAGTACCCGATCTACGAGCAGTACTTC. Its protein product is CASSSREYPIYEQYF.

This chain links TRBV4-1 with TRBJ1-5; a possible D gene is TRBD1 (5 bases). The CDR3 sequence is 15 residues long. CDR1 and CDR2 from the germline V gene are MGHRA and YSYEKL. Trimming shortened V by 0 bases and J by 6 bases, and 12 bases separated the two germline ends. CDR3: CASSQDGRGVQPQHF. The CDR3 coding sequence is TGCGCCAGCAGCCAAGATGGGAGGGGAGTTCAGCCCCAGCATTTT.

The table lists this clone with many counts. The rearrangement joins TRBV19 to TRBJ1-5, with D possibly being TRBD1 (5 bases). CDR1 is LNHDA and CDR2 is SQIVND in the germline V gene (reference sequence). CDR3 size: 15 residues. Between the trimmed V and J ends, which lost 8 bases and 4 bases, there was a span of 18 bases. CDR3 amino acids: CASWPAQGWNQPQHF. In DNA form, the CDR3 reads TGTGCCAGTTGGCCAGCGCAGGGTTGGAATCAGCCCCAGCATTTT.

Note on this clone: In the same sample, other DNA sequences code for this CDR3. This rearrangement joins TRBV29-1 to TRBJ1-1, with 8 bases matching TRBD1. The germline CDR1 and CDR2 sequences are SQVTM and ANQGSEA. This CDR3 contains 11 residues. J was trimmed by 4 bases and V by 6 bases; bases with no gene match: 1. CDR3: CSVDRGTEAFF. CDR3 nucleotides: TGCAGCGTCGACAGGGGCACTGAAGCTTTCTTT.

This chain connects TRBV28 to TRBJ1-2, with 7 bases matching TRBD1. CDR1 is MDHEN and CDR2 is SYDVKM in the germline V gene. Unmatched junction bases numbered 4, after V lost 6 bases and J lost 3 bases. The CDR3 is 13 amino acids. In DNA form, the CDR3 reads TGTGCCAGCAGAGCCGGGACAGACTATGGCTACACCTTC. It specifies CASRAGTDYGYTF.

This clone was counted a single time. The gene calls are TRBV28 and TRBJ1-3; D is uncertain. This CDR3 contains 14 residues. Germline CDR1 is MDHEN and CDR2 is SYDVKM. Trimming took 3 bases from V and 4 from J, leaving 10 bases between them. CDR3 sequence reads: CASSLTNLGNTIYF. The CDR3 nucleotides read TGTGCCAGCAGTTTGACAAACCTCGGAAACACCATATATTTT.

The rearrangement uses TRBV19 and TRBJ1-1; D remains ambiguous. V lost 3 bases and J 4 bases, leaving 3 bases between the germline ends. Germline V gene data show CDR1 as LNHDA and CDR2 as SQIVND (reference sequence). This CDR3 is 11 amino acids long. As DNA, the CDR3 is TGTGCCAGTAGTATCGGCACTGAAGCTTTCTTT. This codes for CASSIGTEAFF.

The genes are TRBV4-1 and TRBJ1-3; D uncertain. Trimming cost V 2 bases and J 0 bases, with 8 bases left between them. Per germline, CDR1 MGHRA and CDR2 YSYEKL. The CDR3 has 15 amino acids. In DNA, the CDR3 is TGCGCCAGCAGCCAACATCTACTCTCTGGAAACACCATATATTTT. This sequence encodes CASSQHLLSGNTIYF.